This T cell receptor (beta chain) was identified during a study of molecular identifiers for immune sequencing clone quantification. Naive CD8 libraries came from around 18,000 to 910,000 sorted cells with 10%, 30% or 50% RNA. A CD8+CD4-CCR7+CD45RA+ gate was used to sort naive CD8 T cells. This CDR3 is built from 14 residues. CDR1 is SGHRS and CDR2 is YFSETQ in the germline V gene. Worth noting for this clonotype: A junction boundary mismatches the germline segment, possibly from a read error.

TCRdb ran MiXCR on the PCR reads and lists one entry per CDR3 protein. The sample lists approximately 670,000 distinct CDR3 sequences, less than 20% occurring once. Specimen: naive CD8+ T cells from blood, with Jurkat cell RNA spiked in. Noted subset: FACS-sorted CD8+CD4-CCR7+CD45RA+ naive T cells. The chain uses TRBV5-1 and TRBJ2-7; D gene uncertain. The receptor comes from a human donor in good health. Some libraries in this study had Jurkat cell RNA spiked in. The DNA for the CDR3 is TGTGCCAGCAGCTATAAGCAGGCCCCCTACGAGCAGTACTTC. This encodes CASSYKQAPYEQYF.